The rows below give T cell receptor beta chains drawn from one sample of a study of T cells after yellow fever vaccination. TCRdb recomputed calls from the 5' RACE reads with MiXCR, one row per CDR3 protein. This sample has 150,000 to 200,000 distinct CDR3 sequences, with approximately 11% found just once. This sample comprised CD8+ T cells sorted from PBMCs, obtained 15 days after the yellow fever booster vaccination. These receptors all stem from a man younger than 35 who received the YFV17D yellow fever vaccine. Each CDR3 is given with its conserved first and last residue. The order of the fields is V gene, CDR3 length, clone size, J gene, D gene, CDR3 DNA, CDR3 protein. The D gene is left open where the match is weak. Some rows have no size entry. The others give once, few or many, or a class for an expanded clone.

V gene: TRBV7-9
CDR3 length: 14
clone size: few
J gene: TRBJ2-2
D gene: -
CDR3 DNA: TGTGCCAGCAGTCCGTGGCCGGGCACCGGGGAGCTGTTTTTT
CDR3 protein: CASSPWPGTGELFF

V gene: TRBV12-3/TRBV12-4
CDR3 length: 12
clone size: few
J gene: TRBJ2-5
D gene: -
CDR3 DNA: TGTGCCAGCAGCTCAAACGGAGAGACCCAGTACTTC
CDR3 protein: CASSSNGETQYF

V gene: TRBV4-1
CDR3 length: 16
clone size: few
J gene: TRBJ2-3
D gene: -
CDR3 DNA: TGCGCCAGCAGCCCCCGAACTACGACTAGCACAGATACGCAGTATTTT
CDR3 protein: CASSPRTTTSTDTQYF

V gene: TRBV29-1
CDR3 length: 15
clone size: few
J gene: TRBJ1-1
D gene: -
CDR3 DNA: TGCAGCGTTGGGCTTCGTTTGTTCGTTGGAACTGAAGCTTTCTTT
CDR3 protein: CSVGLRLFVGTEAFF

V gene: TRBV5-5
CDR3 length: 13
clone size: few
J gene: TRBJ2-7
D gene: -
CDR3 DNA: TGTGCCAGCAGTCCCCTCACGGGCTACGAGCAGTACTTC
CDR3 protein: CASSPLTGYEQYF

V gene: TRBV29-1
CDR3 length: 12
clone size: few
J gene: TRBJ1-2
D gene: -
CDR3 DNA: TGCAGCGTTGAACAGAACATCTATGGCTACACCTTC
CDR3 protein: CSVEQNIYGYTF

V gene: TRBV12-3/TRBV12-4
CDR3 length: 16
clone size: many
J gene: TRBJ2-1
D gene: TRBD1
CDR3 DNA: TGTGCCAGCAGCCAACTCGGGACAGGGCCCTACAATGAGCAGTTCTTC
CDR3 protein: CASSQLGTGPYNEQFF

V gene: TRBV6-6
CDR3 length: 18
clone size: few
J gene: TRBJ2-5
D gene: TRBD2
CDR3 DNA: TGTGCCAGCAGTTACTTCCTAGCGGGGGGGCCGGCGGAAGAGACCCAGTACTTC
CDR3 protein: CASSYFLAGGPAEETQYF

V gene: TRBV20-1
CDR3 length: 15
clone size: few
J gene: TRBJ2-1
D gene: -
CDR3 DNA: TGCAGTGCTAGATCTTCGGCGGCCTCCTACAATGAGCAGTTCTTC
CDR3 protein: CSARSSAASYNEQFF

V gene: TRBV3-1
CDR3 length: 14
clone size: few
J gene: TRBJ2-7
D gene: -
CDR3 DNA: TGTGCCAGCAGCCAAGAGGGGCTCCCTAGCGAGCAGTACTTC
CDR3 protein: CASSQEGLPSEQYF

V gene: TRBV7-9
CDR3 length: 13
clone size: -
J gene: TRBJ1-3
D gene: -
CDR3 DNA: TGTGCCAGCAGCTCGATGCCTAGAAACACCATATATTTT
CDR3 protein: CASSSMPRNTIYF

V gene: TRBV4-1
CDR3 length: 13
clone size: -
J gene: TRBJ2-5
D gene: -
CDR3 DNA: TGCGCCAGCAGCCAAGGACTAGGCGTGACCCAGTACTTC
CDR3 protein: CASSQGLGVTQYF

V gene: TRBV2
CDR3 length: 15
clone size: -
J gene: TRBJ1-2
D gene: TRBD1
CDR3 DNA: TGTGCCAGCAGCGTTAAGGACAGGGCAAACTATGGCTACACCTTC
CDR3 protein: CASSVKDRANYGYTF

V gene: TRBV2
CDR3 length: 11
clone size: -
J gene: TRBJ2-1
D gene: -
CDR3 DNA: TGTGCCAGCAGTGAAATGGGTGAGCAGTTCTTC
CDR3 protein: CASSEMGEQFF

V gene: TRBV15
CDR3 length: 12
clone size: few
J gene: TRBJ1-1
D gene: -
CDR3 DNA: TGTGCCACCAGCAGCTCGGGGACTGAAGCTTTCTTT
CDR3 protein: CATSSSGTEAFF

V gene: TRBV4-1
CDR3 length: 12
clone size: few
J gene: TRBJ2-1
D gene: -
CDR3 DNA: TGCGCCAGCAGCCGGCCTTACAATGAGCAGTTCTTC
CDR3 protein: CASSRPYNEQFF

V gene: TRBV5-4
CDR3 length: 12
clone size: -
J gene: TRBJ2-4
D gene: -
CDR3 DNA: TGTGCCAGCAGCCCTTATGGAAACATTCAGTACTTC
CDR3 protein: CASSPYGNIQYF

V gene: TRBV5-5
CDR3 length: 15
clone size: few
J gene: TRBJ2-1
D gene: TRBD1
CDR3 DNA: TGTGCCAGCAGCCCAAGACAGGGTACCTACAATGAGCAGTTCTTC
CDR3 protein: CASSPRQGTYNEQFF

V gene: TRBV7-9
CDR3 length: 16
clone size: few
J gene: TRBJ2-1
D gene: TRBD1
CDR3 DNA: TGTGCCAGCAGCCAGGGGGTGGCAGGGCGATACAATGAGCAGTTCTTC
CDR3 protein: CASSQGVAGRYNEQFF

V gene: TRBV7-7
CDR3 length: 13
clone size: few
J gene: TRBJ1-6
D gene: -
CDR3 DNA: TGTGCCAGCAGCCCCACATATAATTCACCCCTCCACTTT
CDR3 protein: CASSPTYNSPLHF

V gene: TRBV27
CDR3 length: 15
clone size: few
J gene: TRBJ1-1
D gene: TRBD1
CDR3 DNA: TGTGCCAGCAGTCGGAACCGGGACAGGGATACTGAAGCTTTCTTT
CDR3 protein: CASSRNRDRDTEAFF

V gene: TRBV10-3
CDR3 length: 15
clone size: few
J gene: TRBJ2-1
D gene: TRBD2
CDR3 DNA: TGTGCCATCAGCTTAGCGGGGGGCTCCTACAATGAGCAGTTCTTC
CDR3 protein: CAISLAGGSYNEQFF

V gene: TRBV4-2
CDR3 length: 14
clone size: few
J gene: TRBJ1-1
D gene: -
CDR3 DNA: TGTGCCAGCAGCCAAGCGGTAGGGGGCACTGAAGCTTTCTTT
CDR3 protein: CASSQAVGGTEAFF

V gene: TRBV7-2
CDR3 length: 13
clone size: -
J gene: TRBJ2-7
D gene: -
CDR3 DNA: TGTGCCAGCAGTGGGAGGAGGGGTATCGAGCAGTACTTC
CDR3 protein: CASSGRRGIEQYF

V gene: TRBV6-5
CDR3 length: 15
clone size: many
J gene: TRBJ1-5
D gene: TRBD1
CDR3 DNA: TGTGCCAGCAGTCGGACAGGGGGTAGCAATCAGCCCCAGCATTTT
CDR3 protein: CASSRTGGSNQPQHF

V gene: TRBV12-3/TRBV12-4
CDR3 length: 15
clone size: few
J gene: TRBJ2-3
D gene: -
CDR3 DNA: TGTGCCAGCAGTTTCGAAAGGGGGTTTGCAGATACGCAGTATTTT
CDR3 protein: CASSFERGFADTQYF

V gene: TRBV5-5
CDR3 length: 17
clone size: few
J gene: TRBJ2-2
D gene: TRBD2
CDR3 DNA: TGTGCCAGCAGCCCTAGACTAGCGGGGGAGAACACCGGGGAGCTGTTTTTT
CDR3 protein: CASSPRLAGENTGELFF

V gene: TRBV9
CDR3 length: 14
clone size: -
J gene: TRBJ1-2
D gene: -
CDR3 DNA: TGTGCCAGCAGCGTAGTACAGGTCCCCTATGGCTACACCTTC
CDR3 protein: CASSVVQVPYGYTF

V gene: TRBV19
CDR3 length: 18
clone size: -
J gene: TRBJ2-6
D gene: -
CDR3 DNA: TGTGCCAGTAGCCAGGATGCGAACCGTCGTGATGGGGCCAACGTCCTGACTTTC
CDR3 protein: CASSQDANRRDGANVLTF

V gene: TRBV6-5
CDR3 length: 17
clone size: -
J gene: TRBJ1-1
D gene: TRBD1
CDR3 DNA: TGTGCCAGCAGTTACTTGGGAGCGACAGGGCGGGACACTGAAGCTTTCTTT
CDR3 protein: CASSYLGATGRDTEAFF

V gene: TRBV14
CDR3 length: 12
clone size: -
J gene: TRBJ1-2
D gene: -
CDR3 DNA: TGTGCCAGCAGCGAGGGACCGGTTGGCTACACCTTC
CDR3 protein: CASSEGPVGYTF

V gene: TRBV11-2
CDR3 length: 15
clone size: few
J gene: TRBJ1-6
D gene: -
CDR3 DNA: TGTGCCAGCAGCGTGAGTGGCGGGTATAATTCACCCCTCCACTTT
CDR3 protein: CASSVSGGYNSPLHF

V gene: TRBV12-3/TRBV12-4
CDR3 length: 15
clone size: -
J gene: TRBJ1-5
D gene: TRBD1
CDR3 DNA: TGTGCCAGCAGCTCGACAGGGTATAGCAATCAGCCCCAGCATTTT
CDR3 protein: CASSSTGYSNQPQHF

V gene: TRBV12-3/TRBV12-4
CDR3 length: 14
clone size: -
J gene: TRBJ2-1
D gene: TRBD1
CDR3 DNA: TGTGCCAGCACCGGGACAGGGCAATACAATGAGCAGTTCTTC
CDR3 protein: CASTGTGQYNEQFF

V gene: TRBV15
CDR3 length: 13
clone size: -
J gene: TRBJ2-3
D gene: -
CDR3 DNA: TGTGCCACCAGCACCCCCCCCGGGGATACGCAGTATTTT
CDR3 protein: CATSTPPGDTQYF

V gene: TRBV3-1
CDR3 length: 17
clone size: -
J gene: TRBJ2-3
D gene: TRBD2
CDR3 DNA: TGTGCCAGCAGCACTCTCGCGGGGGACCCACATAGAGATACGCAGTATTTT
CDR3 protein: CASSTLAGDPHRDTQYF

V gene: TRBV7-9
CDR3 length: 16
clone size: few
J gene: TRBJ2-1
D gene: TRBD2
CDR3 DNA: TGTGCCAGCAGCTCCCTTATAGCGGGGGATTACAATGAGCAGTTCTTC
CDR3 protein: CASSSLIAGDYNEQFF

V gene: TRBV7-6
CDR3 length: 15
clone size: few
J gene: TRBJ1-1
D gene: -
CDR3 DNA: TGTGCCAGCAGCTCAGATAGTAAGGACAGCACTGAAGCTTTCTTT
CDR3 protein: CASSSDSKDSTEAFF

V gene: TRBV12-3/TRBV12-4
CDR3 length: 13
clone size: -
J gene: TRBJ1-6
D gene: -
CDR3 DNA: TGTGCCAGCAGCCGGGGGTTTAATTCACCCCTCCACTTT
CDR3 protein: CASSRGFNSPLHF

V gene: TRBV5-4
CDR3 length: 19
clone size: few
J gene: TRBJ2-2
D gene: TRBD1
CDR3 DNA: TGTGCCAGCAGCTTAGGCCCGGGACAGGGGGCTCTAATGACCGGGGAGCTGTTTTTT
CDR3 protein: CASSLGPGQGALMTGELFF

V gene: TRBV9
CDR3 length: 14
clone size: few
J gene: TRBJ2-1
D gene: TRBD2
CDR3 DNA: TGTGCCAGCAGCGTAGGCGGGGGGGCCCATGAGCAGTTCTTC
CDR3 protein: CASSVGGGAHEQFF

V gene: TRBV3-1
CDR3 length: 15
clone size: many
J gene: TRBJ2-1
D gene: -
CDR3 DNA: TGTGCCAGCAGCCCCGAACTAGTTATTACGGGTGAGCAGTTCTTC
CDR3 protein: CASSPELVITGEQFF

V gene: TRBV4-3
CDR3 length: 16
clone size: -
J gene: TRBJ1-5
D gene: TRBD1
CDR3 DNA: TGCGCCAGCAGCCAATATCGACAGGGGAGGGGACAGCCCCAGCATTTT
CDR3 protein: CASSQYRQGRGQPQHF

V gene: TRBV6-2/TRBV6-3
CDR3 length: 14
clone size: few
J gene: TRBJ1-5
D gene: -
CDR3 DNA: TGTGCCAGCTCTATGAACCCTCACAATCAGCCCCAGCATTTT
CDR3 protein: CASSMNPHNQPQHF

V gene: TRBV20-1
CDR3 length: 15
clone size: many
J gene: TRBJ2-2
D gene: TRBD2
CDR3 DNA: TGCAGTGCTAGACTCGGACTAGGGGAGGCCGGGGAGCTGTTTTTT
CDR3 protein: CSARLGLGEAGELFF

V gene: TRBV28
CDR3 length: 13
clone size: few
J gene: TRBJ1-2
D gene: -
CDR3 DNA: TGTGCCAGCAGTTTATTCGCAGGGAACGGCTACACCTTC
CDR3 protein: CASSLFAGNGYTF

V gene: TRBV7-2
CDR3 length: 16
clone size: few
J gene: TRBJ2-5
D gene: -
CDR3 DNA: TGTGCCAGCAGCTTAGGGGGGCGGGAGTACCAAGAGACCCAGTACTTC
CDR3 protein: CASSLGGREYQETQYF

V gene: TRBV6-2/TRBV6-3
CDR3 length: 16
clone size: many
J gene: TRBJ2-6
D gene: -
CDR3 DNA: TGTGCCAGCAGTGGAACTAGGACTGCTGGGGCCAACGTCCTGACTTTC
CDR3 protein: CASSGTRTAGANVLTF

V gene: TRBV12-3/TRBV12-4
CDR3 length: 16
clone size: -
J gene: TRBJ1-3
D gene: -
CDR3 DNA: TGTGCCAGCAGTCCCCGTTCCTTGGTCTCTGGAAACACCATATATTTT
CDR3 protein: CASSPRSLVSGNTIYF

V gene: TRBV6-1
CDR3 length: 14
clone size: -
J gene: TRBJ2-2
D gene: -
CDR3 DNA: TGTGCCAGCAGTGAAGGTTCTGAGGGCGGGGAGCTGTTTTTT
CDR3 protein: CASSEGSEGGELFF

V gene: TRBV4-3
CDR3 length: 15
clone size: few
J gene: TRBJ1-2
D gene: -
CDR3 DNA: TGCGCCAGCAGCCAAGAGAGGGGATCTAACTATGGCTACACCTTC
CDR3 protein: CASSQERGSNYGYTF

V gene: TRBV7-2
CDR3 length: 15
clone size: few
J gene: TRBJ1-1
D gene: -
CDR3 DNA: TGTGCCAGCAGAGGGTGGGGGAACCCCAACACTGAAGCTTTCTTT
CDR3 protein: CASRGWGNPNTEAFF

V gene: TRBV29-1
CDR3 length: 15
clone size: -
J gene: TRBJ2-7
D gene: TRBD1
CDR3 DNA: TGCAGCGTTGAAGAGGTGGGACAGGCCACCTACGAGCAGTACTTC
CDR3 protein: CSVEEVGQATYEQYF

V gene: TRBV5-1
CDR3 length: 13
clone size: few
J gene: TRBJ2-2
D gene: -
CDR3 DNA: TGCGCCAGCAACAGCGCGAACACCGGGGAGCTGTTTTTT
CDR3 protein: CASNSANTGELFF

V gene: TRBV6-6
CDR3 length: 23
clone size: few
J gene: TRBJ2-2
D gene: TRBD2
CDR3 DNA: TGTGCCAGCAGTTACTCGATATCCAGAGGACTAGCGGGAGATAGTGGGTTCGACGGGGAGCTGTTTTTT
CDR3 protein: CASSYSISRGLAGDSGFDGELFF

V gene: TRBV7-9
CDR3 length: 15
clone size: few
J gene: TRBJ2-3
D gene: TRBD2
CDR3 DNA: TGTGCCAGCAGTCGCAGCGGGGGCAGCACAGATACGCAGTATTTT
CDR3 protein: CASSRSGGSTDTQYF